This T cell receptor beta chain comes out of a study of naive and memory T cell subsets. The germline CDR1 and CDR2 sequences are SGHTA and FQGNSA. V was pared by 2 bases and J by 6 bases, with 8 bases between. The CDR3 has 13 amino acids. Alpha and beta constant region primers primed reverse transcription for blood and skin samples. Amplification of ligated cDNA took four PCR rounds with SP2 and nested alpha and beta constant primers. TCRdb re-derived calls from the 5' RACE reads in MiXCR, one entry per CDR3 protein. The profile shows some 22,000 distinct CDR3 sequences, over 3.5% of them singletons. RNA was extracted from approximately 2.4 ml of whole blood of healthy adults. A UMI-containing oligonucleotide was joined by 3' ligation to the TCR cDNA template. Cells were not sorted; total RNA input targeted about 1 to 1000 ng. This clonotype was found many times.

The clonotype originates from a male donor in good health. This chain connects TRBV7-2 to TRBJ2-1, with a weak D call TRBD2 (5 bases). In DNA form, the CDR3 reads TGTGCCAGCAGCTTAACTAGTCTCAATGAGCAGTTCTTC. Amino acids: CASSLTSLNEQFF. The full variable domain, its missing parts supplied by reference TRBV7-2 and TRBJ2-1, is GAGVSQSPSNKVTEKGKDVELRCDPISGHTALYWYRQSLGQGLEFLIYFQGNSAPDKSGLPSDRFSAERTGGSVSTLTIQRTQQEDSAVYLCASSLTSLNEQFFGPGTRLTVL.